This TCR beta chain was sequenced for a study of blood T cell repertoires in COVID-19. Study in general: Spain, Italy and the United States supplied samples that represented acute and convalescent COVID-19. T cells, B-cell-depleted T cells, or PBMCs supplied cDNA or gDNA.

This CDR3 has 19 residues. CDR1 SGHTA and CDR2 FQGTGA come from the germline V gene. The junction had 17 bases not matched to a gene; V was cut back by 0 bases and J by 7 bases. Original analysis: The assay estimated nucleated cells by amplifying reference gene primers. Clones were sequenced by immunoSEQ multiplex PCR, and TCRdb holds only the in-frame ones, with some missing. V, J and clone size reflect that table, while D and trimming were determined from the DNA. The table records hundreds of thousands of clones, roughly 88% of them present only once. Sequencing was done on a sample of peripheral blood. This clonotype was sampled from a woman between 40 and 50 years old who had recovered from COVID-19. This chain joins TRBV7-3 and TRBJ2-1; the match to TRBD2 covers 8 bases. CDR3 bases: TGTGCCAGCAGCTTAACTTATGATAGCGGGAACGCCAGGGGTAATGAGCAGTTCTTC. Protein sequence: CASSLTYDSGNARGNEQFF. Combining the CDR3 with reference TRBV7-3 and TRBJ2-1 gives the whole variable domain GAGVSQTPSNKVTEKGKYVELRCDPISGHTALYWYRQSLGQGPEFLIYFQGTGAADDSGLPNDRFFAVRPEGSVSTLKIQRTERGDSAVYLCASSLTYDSGNARGNEQFFGPGTRLTVL.